This T cell receptor (beta chain) was identified during a study of T cell clonality in common variable immunodeficiency. Sequenced by immunoSEQ multiplex PCR; TCRdb stores in-frame clones only, minus some. Recorded here are approximately 81,000 clones, none singletons. This clone was picked up a small number of times. The read terminates 3 residues ahead of where the CDR3 ends, so the germline J gene completes it. The V gene lost 5 bases and the J gene lost 0 bases, with 23 bases spanning the gap. CDR1 and CDR2 (germline): KGHSH, LQKENI. CDR3 length: 19 amino acids. The chain joins TRBV18 to TRBJ2-1; D possibly uses TRBD1 or TRBD2 (5 bases each). The sequence was obtained from a person aged 18-70 years in good health. The sequenced sample consisted of peripheral blood mononuclear cells. The CDR3 loop is CASSFLWLGEQPSYNEQFF. Incomplete CDR3 DNA: TGTGCCAGCTCATTCCTCTGGTTAGGGGAGCAGCCCTCCTACAATGAG.